This T cell receptor (beta chain) was found in a study of blood T cell repertoires in COVID-19. As for the study in general: T cells, B-cell-depleted T cells, or PBMCs provided the cDNA or gDNA that served as material.

The CDR3 contains 11 residues. Looked up from germline, CDR1 is DFQATT and CDR2 is SNEGSKA (reference sequence). The data were produced by immunoSEQ multiplex PCR, yet TCRdb's version contains in-frame clones alone and is incomplete. The data contain about 280,000 clones, 87% of them singletons. Participant age was roughly 18 to 95 years, and participants resided in fewer than 30 US areas. This clone was observed a handful of times. This TCR came from a woman aged 40 to 50 who had recovered from COVID-19. The sample comprised PBMCs or T cells enriched from blood (not recorded which). The J gene is TRBJ1-4, the V gene TRBV20-1; unclear D gene. CDR3 region: CTAGTNEKLFF. CDR3 nucleotide sequence: TGCACCGCCGGGACTAATGAAAAACTGTTTTTT.